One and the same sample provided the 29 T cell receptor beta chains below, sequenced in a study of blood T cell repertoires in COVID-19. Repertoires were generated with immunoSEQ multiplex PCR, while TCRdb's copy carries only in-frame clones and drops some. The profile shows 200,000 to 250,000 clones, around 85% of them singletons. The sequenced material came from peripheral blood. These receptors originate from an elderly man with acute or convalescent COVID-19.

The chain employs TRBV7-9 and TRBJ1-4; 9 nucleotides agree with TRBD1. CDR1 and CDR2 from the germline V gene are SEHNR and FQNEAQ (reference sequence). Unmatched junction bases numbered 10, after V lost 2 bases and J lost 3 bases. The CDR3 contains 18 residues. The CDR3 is CASSLYGMGQGANEKLFF. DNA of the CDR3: TGTGCCAGCAGCTTATACGGAATGGGACAGGGAGCTAATGAAAAACTGTTTTTT. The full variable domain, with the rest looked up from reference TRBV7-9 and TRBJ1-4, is DTGVSQNPRHKITKRGQNVTFRCDPISEHNRLYWYRQTLGQGPEFLTYFQNEAQLEKSRLLSDRFSAERPKGSFSTLEIQRTEQGDSAMYLCASSLYGMGQGANEKLFFGSGTQLSVL.

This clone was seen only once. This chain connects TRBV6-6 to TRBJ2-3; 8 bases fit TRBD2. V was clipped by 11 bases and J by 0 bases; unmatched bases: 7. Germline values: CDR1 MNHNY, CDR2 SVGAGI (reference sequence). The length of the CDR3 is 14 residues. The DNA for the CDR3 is TGTGCCGGGAAGCGGGGGACCAGCACAGATACGCAGTATTTT. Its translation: CAGKRGTSTDTQYF.

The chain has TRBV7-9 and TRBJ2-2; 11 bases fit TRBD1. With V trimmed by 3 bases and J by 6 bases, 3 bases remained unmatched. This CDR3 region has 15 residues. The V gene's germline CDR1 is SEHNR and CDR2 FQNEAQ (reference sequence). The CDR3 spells CASSFPGQGAGELFF. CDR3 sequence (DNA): TGTGCCAGCAGCTTTCCGGGACAGGGGGCCGGGGAGCTGTTTTTT.

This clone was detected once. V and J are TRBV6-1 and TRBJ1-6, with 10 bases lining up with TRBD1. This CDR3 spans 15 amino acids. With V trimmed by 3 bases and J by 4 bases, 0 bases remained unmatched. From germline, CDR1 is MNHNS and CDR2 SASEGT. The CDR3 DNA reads TGTGCCAGCAGTGAGGACAGGGGGTATAATTCACCCCTCCACTTT. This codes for CASSEDRGYNSPLHF.

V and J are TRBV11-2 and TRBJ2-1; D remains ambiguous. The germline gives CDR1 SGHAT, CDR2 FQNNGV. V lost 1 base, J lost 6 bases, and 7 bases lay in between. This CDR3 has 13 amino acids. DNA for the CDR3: TGTGCCAGCAGCTTAGGGGCCCGCAATGAGCAGTTCTTC. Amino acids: CASSLGARNEQFF.

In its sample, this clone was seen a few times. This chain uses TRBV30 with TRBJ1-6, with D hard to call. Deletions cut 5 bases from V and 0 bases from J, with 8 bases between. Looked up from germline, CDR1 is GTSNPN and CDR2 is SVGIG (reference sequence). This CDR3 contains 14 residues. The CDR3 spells CAWDSSSYNSPLHF. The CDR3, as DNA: TGTGCCTGGGATAGTAGCTCCTATAATTCACCCCTCCACTTT.

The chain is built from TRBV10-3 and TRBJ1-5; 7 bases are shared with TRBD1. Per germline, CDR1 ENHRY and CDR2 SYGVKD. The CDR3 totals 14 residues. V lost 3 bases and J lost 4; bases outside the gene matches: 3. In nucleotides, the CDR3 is TGTGCCATCAGTGAAGGACAGGATAATCAGCCCCAGCATTTT. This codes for CAISEGQDNQPQHF.

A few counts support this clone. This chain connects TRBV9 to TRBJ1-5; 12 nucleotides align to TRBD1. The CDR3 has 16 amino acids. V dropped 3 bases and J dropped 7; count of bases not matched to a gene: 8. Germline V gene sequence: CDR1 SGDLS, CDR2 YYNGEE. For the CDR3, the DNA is TGTGCCAGCAGCGCAACTCGGGGGACAGGGGGCCAGCCCCAGCATTTT. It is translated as CASSATRGTGGQPQHF.

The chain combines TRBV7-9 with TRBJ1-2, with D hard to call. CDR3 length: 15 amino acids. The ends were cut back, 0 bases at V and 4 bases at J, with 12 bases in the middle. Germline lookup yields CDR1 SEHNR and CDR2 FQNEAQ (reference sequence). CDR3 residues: CASSLALRAPYGYTF. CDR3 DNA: TGTGCCAGCAGCTTAGCGCTGAGGGCCCCCTATGGCTACACCTTC.

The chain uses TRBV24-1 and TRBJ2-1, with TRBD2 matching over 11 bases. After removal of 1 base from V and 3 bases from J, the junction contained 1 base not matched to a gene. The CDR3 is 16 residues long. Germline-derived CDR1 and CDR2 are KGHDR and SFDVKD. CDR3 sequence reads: CATSDFGLAGYNEQFF. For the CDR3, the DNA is TGTGCCACCAGTGATTTCGGACTAGCGGGCTACAATGAGCAGTTCTTC.

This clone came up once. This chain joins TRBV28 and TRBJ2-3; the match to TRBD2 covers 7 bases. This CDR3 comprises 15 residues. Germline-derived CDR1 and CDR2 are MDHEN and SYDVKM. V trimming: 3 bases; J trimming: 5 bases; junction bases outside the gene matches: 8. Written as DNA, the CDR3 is TGTGCCAGCAGTTTTGGTGGGAGGGCCGGAGATACGCAGTATTTT. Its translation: CASSFGGRAGDTQYF.

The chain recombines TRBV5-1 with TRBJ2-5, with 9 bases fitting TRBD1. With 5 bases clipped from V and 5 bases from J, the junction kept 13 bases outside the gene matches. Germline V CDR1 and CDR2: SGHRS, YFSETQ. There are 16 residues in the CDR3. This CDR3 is CASRVLYRGRGETQYF. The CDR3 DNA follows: TGCGCCAGCAGGGTCTTATACAGGGGGCGCGGGGAGACCCAGTACTTC.

The CDR3 nucleotides are TGTGCCAGCAGTGCGGTGACAGGGGGGGAGCAGTACTTC. Translation: CASSAVTGGEQYF. The chain combines TRBV6-1 with TRBJ2-7; 9 bases match TRBD1. The CDR3 runs 13 residues. V was clipped by 4 bases and J by 7 bases; unmatched bases: 5. Germline lookup yields CDR1 MNHNS and CDR2 SASEGT.

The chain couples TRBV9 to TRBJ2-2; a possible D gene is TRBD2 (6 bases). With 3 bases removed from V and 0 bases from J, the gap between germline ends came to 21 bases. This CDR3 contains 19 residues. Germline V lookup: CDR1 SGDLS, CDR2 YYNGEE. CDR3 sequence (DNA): TGTGCCAGCAGCGGTTCCTCGGGACTGGGTAGGCCGAACACCGGGGAGCTGTTTTTT. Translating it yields CASSGSSGLGRPNTGELFF.

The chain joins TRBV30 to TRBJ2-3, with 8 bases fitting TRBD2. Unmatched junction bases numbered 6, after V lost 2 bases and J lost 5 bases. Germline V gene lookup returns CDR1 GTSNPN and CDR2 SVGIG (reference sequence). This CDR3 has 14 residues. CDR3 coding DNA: TGTGCCTGGAGTTTGGGACTAGAAGTAGATACGCAGTATTTT. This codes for CAWSLGLEVDTQYF.

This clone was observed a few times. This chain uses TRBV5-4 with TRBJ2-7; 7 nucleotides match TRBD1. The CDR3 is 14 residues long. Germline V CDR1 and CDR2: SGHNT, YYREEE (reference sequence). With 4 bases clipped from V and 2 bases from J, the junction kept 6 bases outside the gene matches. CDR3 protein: CASSTGALTYEQYF. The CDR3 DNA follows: TGTGCCAGCAGCACAGGGGCCCTCACCTACGAGCAGTACTTC.

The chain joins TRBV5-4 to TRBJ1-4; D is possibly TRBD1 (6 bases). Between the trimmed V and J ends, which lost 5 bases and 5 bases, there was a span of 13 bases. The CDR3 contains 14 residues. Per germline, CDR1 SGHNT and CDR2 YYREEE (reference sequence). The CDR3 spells CASSEGGPNEKLFF. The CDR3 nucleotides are TGTGCCAGCAGTGAAGGGGGACCCAATGAAAAACTGTTTTTT.

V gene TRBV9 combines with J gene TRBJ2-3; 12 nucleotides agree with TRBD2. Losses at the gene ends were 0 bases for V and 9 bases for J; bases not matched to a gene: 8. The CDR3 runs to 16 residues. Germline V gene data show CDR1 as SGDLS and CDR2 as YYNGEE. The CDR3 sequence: CASSVETSGGLSTQYF. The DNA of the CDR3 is TGTGCCAGCAGCGTAGAGACTAGCGGGGGTCTATCCACGCAGTATTTT.

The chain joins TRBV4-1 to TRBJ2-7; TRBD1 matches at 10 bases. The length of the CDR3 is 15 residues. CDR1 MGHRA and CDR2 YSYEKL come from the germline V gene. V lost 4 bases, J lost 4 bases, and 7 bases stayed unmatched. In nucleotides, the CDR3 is TGCGCCAGCAGCCCGGGACAGGGGCCTTCATACGAGCAGTACTTC. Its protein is CASSPGQGPSYEQYF.

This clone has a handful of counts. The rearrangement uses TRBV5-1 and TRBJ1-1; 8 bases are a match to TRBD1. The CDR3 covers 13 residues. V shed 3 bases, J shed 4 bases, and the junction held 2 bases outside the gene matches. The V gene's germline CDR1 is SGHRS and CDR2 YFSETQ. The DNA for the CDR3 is TGCGCCAGCAGCTCCACAGGGGGCACTGAAGCTTTCTTT. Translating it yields CASSSTGGTEAFF.

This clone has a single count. CDR3 amino acids: CASNCFSTGNRTGANVLTF. CDR3 sequence (DNA): TGTGCCAGCAACTGTTTTTCGACAGGGAATCGGACTGGGGCCAACGTCCTGACTTTC. The V call is TRBV21-1, the J call TRBJ2-6; TRBD1 is the table's D call, not checked against the DNA. TRBV21-1 is an annotated pseudogene. This CDR3 is 19 amino acids long.

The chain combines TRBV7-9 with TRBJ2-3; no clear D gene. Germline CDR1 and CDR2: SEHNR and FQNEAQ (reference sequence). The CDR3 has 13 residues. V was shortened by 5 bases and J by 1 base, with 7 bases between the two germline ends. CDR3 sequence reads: CASSPSGTDTQYF. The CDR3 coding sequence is TGTGCCAGCAGCCCAAGCGGCACAGATACGCAGTATTTT.

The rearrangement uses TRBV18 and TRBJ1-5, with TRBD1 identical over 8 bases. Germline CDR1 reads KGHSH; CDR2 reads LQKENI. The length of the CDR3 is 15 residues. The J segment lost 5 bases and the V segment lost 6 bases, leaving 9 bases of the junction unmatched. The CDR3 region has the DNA TGTGCCAGCTCGCTACTCCAGGGGGCGGATCAGCCCCAGCATTTT. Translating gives CASSLLQGADQPQHF.

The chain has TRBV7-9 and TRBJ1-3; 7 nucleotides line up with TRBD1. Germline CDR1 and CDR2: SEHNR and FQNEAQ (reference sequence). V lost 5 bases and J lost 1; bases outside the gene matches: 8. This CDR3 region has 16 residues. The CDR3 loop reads CASSARDSFSGNTIYF. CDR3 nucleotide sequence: TGTGCCAGCAGCGCCCGGGACAGTTTTTCTGGAAACACCATATATTTT.

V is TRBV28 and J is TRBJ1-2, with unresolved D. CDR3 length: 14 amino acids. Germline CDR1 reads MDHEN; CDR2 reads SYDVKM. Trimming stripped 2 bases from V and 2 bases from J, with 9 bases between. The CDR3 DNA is TGTGCCAGCAGTTTAGTGGGAGGGAACTATGGCTACACCTTC. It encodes CASSLVGGNYGYTF.

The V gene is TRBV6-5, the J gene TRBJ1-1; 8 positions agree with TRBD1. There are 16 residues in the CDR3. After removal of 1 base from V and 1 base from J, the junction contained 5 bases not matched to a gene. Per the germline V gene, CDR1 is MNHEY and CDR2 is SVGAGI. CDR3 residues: CASSYLTGTGNTEAFF. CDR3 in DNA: TGTGCCAGCAGTTACTTAACCGGGACAGGGAACACTGAAGCTTTCTTT.

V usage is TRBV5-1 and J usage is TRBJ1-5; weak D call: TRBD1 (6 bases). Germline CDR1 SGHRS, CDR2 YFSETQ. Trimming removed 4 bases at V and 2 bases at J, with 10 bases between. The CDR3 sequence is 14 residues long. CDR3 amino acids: CASSEGHGNQPQHF. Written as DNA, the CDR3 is TGCGCCAGCAGCGAGGGACACGGCAATCAGCCCCAGCATTTT.

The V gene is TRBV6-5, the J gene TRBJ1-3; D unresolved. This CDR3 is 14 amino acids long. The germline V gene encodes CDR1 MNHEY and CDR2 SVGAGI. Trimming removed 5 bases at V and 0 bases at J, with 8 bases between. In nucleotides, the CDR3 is TGTGCCAGCAGTCTCAGTCTCTCTGGAAACACCATATATTTT. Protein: CASSLSLSGNTIYF.

CDR3 bases: TGTGCCAGCAGCAGGACAGGTTCCACCATATATTTT. This gives the protein CASSRTGSTIYF. The chain has TRBV5-4 and TRBJ1-3; the match to TRBD1 covers 7 bases. V trimming: 4 bases; J trimming: 9 bases; junction bases outside the gene matches: 4. The CDR3 runs to 12 residues. Germline V gene data show CDR1 as SGHNT and CDR2 as YYREEE (reference sequence).